Listed below are T cell receptor beta chains from one sample, sequenced in a study of CD8+ T cells in alopecia areata. TCRdb's copy holds only in-frame clones and misses some; the assay was immunoSEQ multiplex PCR. Here the sample spans approximately 200,000 clones, roughly 44% being singletons. Sequences were derived from CD4+ T cells sorted from blood, sampled between weeks 36 and 40, from a patient treated with tofacitinib. These receptors were taken from a human donor with alopecia areata. Each CDR3 is given with its conserved first and last residue. The order of the fields is V gene, J gene, CDR3 protein.

v_call: TRBV4-3
j_call: TRBJ1-1
cdr3_aa: CASSQDPSTEAFF

v_call: TRBV7-9
j_call: TRBJ2-5
cdr3_aa: CASSQSGRAETQYF

v_call: TRBV4-2
j_call: TRBJ1-5
cdr3_aa: CASSRQYGGGSNQPQHF

v_call: TRBV28
j_call: TRBJ2-3
cdr3_aa: CASSPSHTDTQYF

v_call: TRBV29-1
j_call: TRBJ2-3
cdr3_aa: CSDTTSTDTQYF

v_call: TRBV30
j_call: TRBJ2-7
cdr3_aa: CAWDRTELPSYEQYF

v_call: TRBV5-1
j_call: TRBJ2-1
cdr3_aa: CASAAGAIYNEQFF

v_call: TRBV30
j_call: TRBJ1-1
cdr3_aa: CASGTRVNTEAFF

v_call: TRBV11-3
j_call: TRBJ2-7
cdr3_aa: CASSSRTGSSYEQYF

v_call: TRBV30
j_call: TRBJ1-1
cdr3_aa: CAWSPRGPKAFF

v_call: TRBV4-3
j_call: TRBJ2-7
cdr3_aa: CASSQARGFYEQYF

v_call: TRBV25-1
j_call: TRBJ2-2
cdr3_aa: CASSHPSTASGELFF

v_call: TRBV15
j_call: TRBJ2-7
cdr3_aa: CATSRDLARGVEQYF

v_call: TRBV4-3
j_call: TRBJ1-5
cdr3_aa: CASSLTDNSNQPQHF

v_call: TRBV15
j_call: TRBJ2-2
cdr3_aa: CATSRDQRTYNTGELFF

v_call: TRBV29-1
j_call: TRBJ1-1
cdr3_aa: CSAGQMNTEAFF

v_call: TRBV18
j_call: TRBJ1-2
cdr3_aa: CASSPPSGVSYGYTF

v_call: TRBV30
j_call: TRBJ2-2
cdr3_aa: CAWTGATGELFF

v_call: TRBV25-1
j_call: TRBJ2-7
cdr3_aa: CASSGPGDRAREQYF

v_call: TRBV2
j_call: TRBJ1-5
cdr3_aa: CASSRGTGFSQPQHF

v_call: TRBV29-1
j_call: TRBJ2-2
cdr3_aa: CSATKTGGYSGELFF

v_call: TRBV5-1
j_call: TRBJ2-7
cdr3_aa: CASSLAGTYEQYF

v_call: TRBV2
j_call: TRBJ1-2
cdr3_aa: CASSERQGAFGYTF

v_call: TRBV6-5
j_call: TRBJ1-1
cdr3_aa: CASSYTPGSEAFF

v_call: TRBV7-9
j_call: TRBJ2-5
cdr3_aa: CAGSWAGVETQYF

v_call: TRBV7-6
j_call: TRBJ2-3
cdr3_aa: CASSLVGRTDTQYF

v_call: TRBV29-1
j_call: TRBJ2-7
cdr3_aa: CSVVGGAYEQYF

v_call: TRBV28
j_call: TRBJ1-2
cdr3_aa: CASSPPRGYGYTF

v_call: TRBV19
j_call: TRBJ2-1
cdr3_aa: CASIFRFPLVGTYNEQFF

v_call: TRBV4-1
j_call: TRBJ2-1
cdr3_aa: CASSHPGGNEQFF

v_call: TRBV30
j_call: TRBJ1-2
cdr3_aa: CAWSVIGGLYGYTF

v_call: TRBV30
j_call: TRBJ2-5
cdr3_aa: CASGGPETQYF

v_call: TRBV2
j_call: TRBJ2-3
cdr3_aa: CASSRLAGGPGDTQYF

v_call: TRBV30
j_call: TRBJ1-1
cdr3_aa: CAWSVPTQGRIMTFF

v_call: TRBV13
j_call: TRBJ2-3
cdr3_aa: CASSPRGSADTQYF

v_call: TRBV30
j_call: TRBJ2-7
cdr3_aa: CAWSSKNTGAEEQYF

v_call: TRBV29-1
j_call: TRBJ2-5
cdr3_aa: CSVEVAKETQYF

v_call: TRBV5-1
j_call: TRBJ2-5
cdr3_aa: CASSLYQETQYF

v_call: TRBV4-1
j_call: TRBJ2-5
cdr3_aa: CASSQDGVAQTQYF

v_call: TRBV9
j_call: TRBJ2-6
cdr3_aa: CASSVVGAGLAGEFGANVLTF

v_call: TRBV7-2
j_call: TRBJ2-1
cdr3_aa: CASSWDRANYNEQFF

v_call: TRBV14
j_call: TRBJ2-1
cdr3_aa: CASSTLRSGYYNEQFF

v_call: TRBV7-9
j_call: TRBJ2-1
cdr3_aa: CASSHPISVHEQFF

v_call: TRBV6-5
j_call: TRBJ2-2
cdr3_aa: CASLRHWNTGELFF

v_call: TRBV14
j_call: TRBJ2-6
cdr3_aa: CASSLRTGANVLTF

v_call: TRBV25-1
j_call: TRBJ2-4
cdr3_aa: CASSEYAGRINIQYF

v_call: TRBV19
j_call: TRBJ2-7
cdr3_aa: CASSVGGGNEQYF

v_call: TRBV7-9
j_call: TRBJ2-3
cdr3_aa: CASQPDLWHTQYF

v_call: TRBV5-1
j_call: TRBJ2-6
cdr3_aa: CASSQVEGRSGANVLTF

v_call: TRBV5-1
j_call: TRBJ2-1
cdr3_aa: CASSLAGQGSNEQFF

v_call: TRBV20-1
j_call: TRBJ2-5
cdr3_aa: CSARVSETQYF

v_call: TRBV9
j_call: TRBJ2-1
cdr3_aa: CASSVEVEQFF

v_call: TRBV29-1
j_call: TRBJ1-1
cdr3_aa: CSVESGPEAFF

v_call: TRBV6-1
j_call: TRBJ2-6
cdr3_aa: CASTSNSGANVLTF

v_call: TRBV19
j_call: TRBJ2-6
cdr3_aa: CASLKQGHSTGANVLTF

v_call: TRBV15
j_call: TRBJ2-1
cdr3_aa: CATSIPGGQLQFF

v_call: TRBV30
j_call: TRBJ1-4
cdr3_aa: CAWSGGEKLFF

v_call: TRBV29-1
j_call: TRBJ2-3
cdr3_aa: CSVGQGGGDTQYF

v_call: TRBV27
j_call: TRBJ2-3
cdr3_aa: CASSLSPGRGDTQYF